This T cell receptor (beta chain) appears in the sequencing data of a study of vaccination effects on CD4 cells after COVID-19. Across the whole study: Samples gathered post-vaccine arrived a median of 72 days past the second dose. Study results and caveats: The study enrolled few convalescent patients and sampled no early post-infection timepoints.

With 0 bases removed from V and 7 bases from J, the gap between germline ends came to 10 bases. Germline V lookup: CDR1 SGHDT, CDR2 YYEEEE. The CDR3 sequence is 13 residues long. As regards this clone: The antigen remains unidentified.

Investigators separated out CD4+ T cells once around nine days of culture had passed. This individual tested PCR-positive for SARS-CoV-2 infection between March and December 2020. Vaccine administered to participants consisted of two doses of either BNT162b2 or mRNA-1273. The authors exchanged half the medium for IL-2 medium on days 3 and 7. Only in-frame clones appear in the TCRdb table, and some are missing; sequencing was by immunoSEQ multiplex PCR. The sample has 40,000 to 55,000 clones, 76% seen once. The source was CD4+ T cells from PBMCs cultured without peptide, collected after COVID-19 vaccination. The rearrangement joins TRBV5-6 to TRBJ1-2; D perhaps matches TRBD1 (5 bases). The TCR originated in a human donor who had a prior SARS-CoV-2 infection. CDR3 in amino acids: CASSLGQPAGYTF. CDR3 DNA sequence: TGTGCCAGCAGCTTGGGACAGCCCGCTGGCTACACCTTC.